This T cell receptor (beta chain) is from a study of T cell responses to AZD1222 COVID-19 vaccine. On this clone: Its matching antigen is unknown.

TCRdb's copy holds only in-frame clones and misses some; the assay was immunoSEQ multiplex PCR. The data show 75,000 to 90,000 clones, approximately 85% seen once. The CDR3 consists of 16 residues. Trimming removed 0 bases at V and 7 bases at J, with 19 bases between. Looked up from germline, CDR1 is SQVTM and CDR2 is ANQGSEA. Pooling covered second doses at about 4 or about 12 weeks. Study observations and caveats: Spike regions recognized by vaccine-associated CD4 TCRs spanned the protein, led by 160-218 and 743-854. A rise in Spike-specific TCR breadth and depth followed two AZD1222 doses.

Sequencing used peripheral blood, obtained 28 days after the second AZD1222 dose. The source of this sequence is an adult who received the AZD1222 COVID-19 vaccine. The chain has TRBV29-1 and TRBJ1-5; weak D call: TRBD1 (6 bases). The CDR3 region is CSVEDQGTSRDQPQHF. The DNA for the CDR3 is TGCAGCGTTGAAGATCAGGGGACATCTCGGGACCAGCCCCAGCATTTT.